This T cell receptor (beta chain) comes out of a study of CD8 T cells in Susac syndrome (dated by TCRdb to between 2019 and 2020). Some background on the complete study: The study used repertoire sequencing to test whether antigen drove CD8+ T cell activation and differentiation in Susac syndrome. The paper as a whole reports these results and caveats: The number of individuals in the TCR sequencing and HLA analysis was acknowledged as relatively small.

About this clonotype: Its target antigen remains unknown. Base qualities were left out, and no much larger clone turns up one base away.

RNA was extracted using the RNeasy kit, and roughly 0.5 to 1 microgram was reverse transcribed with random hexamers. The immunoSEQ multiplex PCR assay, covering 54 Vbeta and 13 Jbeta segments, was used to amplify TCR beta CDR3 regions. Bias from PCR amplification was corrected by using a synthetic template baseline for primer optimization and for computational correction. On the study's bioinformatics: Reads were annotated to V, D and J genes per IMGT and analyzed with immunoSEQ Analyzer, keeping only productive sequences. To calculate clonality, Shannon entropy was normalized by log2 of the number of productive unique sequences and then subtracted from one. For each patient and control, public and private clones were evaluated among the 100 most prevalent clones. A clone was defined as Susac-specific if it was absent from the healthy and MS cohorts, from some 1,100 published viral clones and from other ImmuneACCESS disease sequences. TCRdb reprocessing: public reads trimmed at Q25 with fastp, clones called with MiXCR, in-frame beta chains kept. Rows merge per CDR3 protein into single entries with the most common DNA and genes. These V and J calls rely on TCRdb rather than the paper's analysis. The sample profile shows some 120,000 distinct CDR3 sequences; 90% to 95% of them were found once. The ten largest clones add up to around 0.12% of the sample.

Peripheral blood CD8+ and CD4+ T cells from healthy donors, Susac syndrome patients and multiple sclerosis patients were profiled by high-throughput TCR beta sequencing. Multiple sclerosis controls were treatment-naive patients with stable or active relapsing-remitting disease fulfilling revised McDonald criteria. CD8+ TEMRA cells were enriched by FACS, while bulk CD8+ and CD4+ T cells were purified by magnetic negative isolation. Blood was drawn into EDTA tubes, processed within 24 hours, and PBMCs were isolated by density gradient centrifugation. PBMCs intended for TCR sequencing were frozen in liquid nitrogen and were later thawed in a 37 degrees C water bath. The sorted or isolated CD4+, CD8+ and CD8+ TEMRA cells reached a purity of at least 90%. Trimming takes 5 bases from V and 2 bases from J, and the germline ends sit 14 bases apart. Reading from cysteine to phenylalanine, the CDR3 counts 15 amino acids. This entry keeps only the CDR3 DNA: 45 bases, framed from base 1. Taken from the germline V gene, the CDR1 and CDR2 loops are MGHDK and SYGVNS.

Sample: CD4+ T cells from PBMCs. This TCR was sampled from a human donor with multiple sclerosis. In this chain, TRBV25-1 is recombined with TRBJ2-3, with TRBD2 perhaps the D gene, on 6 matching bases. The DNA sequence is given as TGTGCCAGCAGTTTGCTGGGGGGAATCACAGATACGCAGTATTTT. Protein translation: CASSLLGGITDTQYF.